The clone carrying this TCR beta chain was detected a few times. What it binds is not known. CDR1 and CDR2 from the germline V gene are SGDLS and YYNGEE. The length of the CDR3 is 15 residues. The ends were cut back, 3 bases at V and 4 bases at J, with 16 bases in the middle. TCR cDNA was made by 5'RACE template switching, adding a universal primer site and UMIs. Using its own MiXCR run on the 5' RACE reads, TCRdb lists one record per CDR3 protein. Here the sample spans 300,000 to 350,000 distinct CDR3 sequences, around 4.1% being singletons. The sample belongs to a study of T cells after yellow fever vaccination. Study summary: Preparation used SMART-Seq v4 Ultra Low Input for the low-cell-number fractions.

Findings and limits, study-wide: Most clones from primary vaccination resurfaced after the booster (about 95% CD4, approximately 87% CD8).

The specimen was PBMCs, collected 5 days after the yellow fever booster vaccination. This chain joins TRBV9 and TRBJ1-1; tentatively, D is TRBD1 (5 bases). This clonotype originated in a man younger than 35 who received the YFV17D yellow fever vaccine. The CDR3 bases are TGTGCCAGCAGCGCCTACAGGTCTACCAGCACTGAAGCTTTCTTT. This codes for CASSAYRSTSTEAFF.